A selection of T cell receptor beta chains follows, all from one sample in a study of cytomegalovirus exposure and HLA in healthy donors. The protocol was immunoSEQ multiplex PCR, while the TCRdb copy is restricted to in-frame clones and leaves out a portion. The table has more than 100,000 clones, about 80% seen once; the top ten hold about 32%. Input material: PBMCs. Source of these receptors: a man in his sixties in good health and CMV-seropositive. The CDR3 runs from the conserved cysteine through the conserved F or W. Each record gives: V gene, D gene, clone size, J gene, CDR3 protein, CDR3 DNA. D genes are given only for firm matches. The listing skips clone size in some rows; elsewhere it reads once, few, many or a size class.

TRBV5-5,NA,NA,TRBJ2-7,CASSLGTLNEQYF,TGTGCCAGCAGCTTGGGGACTTTGAACGAGCAGTACTTC
TRBV27,NA,NA,TRBJ2-7,CASSQGDPSYEQYF,TGTGCCAGCAGTCAAGGAGATCCTTCCTACGAGCAGTACTTC
TRBV21-1,NA,NA,TRBJ2-7,CASSKGTSDHYEQYF,TGTGCCAGCAGCAAAGGGACTAGCGATCACTACGAGCAGTACTTC
TRBV18,NA,NA,TRBJ1-6,CASSLTGTLWSSPLHF,TGTGCCAGCTCACTTACAGGGACCCTCTGGAGCTCACCCCTCCACTTT
TRBV6-1,NA,NA,TRBJ2-7,CASTGGGGSYEQYF,TGTGCCAGCACCGGGGGAGGAGGGTCCTACGAGCAGTACTTC
TRBV28,NA,once,TRBJ1-2,CASSPPGDYGYTF,TGTGCCAGCAGTCCCCCCGGGGACTATGGCTACACCTTC
TRBV5-1,NA,NA,TRBJ1-4,CASSLGHSNEKLFF,TGCGCCAGCAGCTTGGGGCATTCAAATGAAAAACTGTTTTTT
TRBV6-5,TRBD1,NA,TRBJ1-4,CASSRDRGSVELFF,TGTGCCAGCAGTCGGGACAGGGGTTCTGTAGAACTGTTTTTT
TRBV2,NA,NA,TRBJ1-5,CASSIIGVQPQHF,TGTGCCAGCAGTATAATAGGGGTTCAGCCCCAGCATTTT
TRBV10-1,TRBD1,NA,TRBJ1-4,CASNGQGSTNEKLFF,TGCGCCAGCAACGGACAGGGGTCGACTAATGAAAAACTGTTTTTT
TRBV6-1,TRBD1,NA,TRBJ2-7,CASSLRGYTGDEQYF,TGTGCCAGCAGCCTCAGAGGATACACAGGGGACGAGCAGTACTTC
TRBV6-1,NA,NA,TRBJ2-7,CASTQEPGGSYEQYF,TGTGCCAGCACTCAGGAACCAGGAGGCTCCTACGAGCAGTACTTC
TRBV5-6,NA,NA,TRBJ2-7,CASSSLARPYEQYF,TGTGCCAGCAGCTCACTAGCAAGACCCTACGAGCAGTACTTC
TRBV4-1,NA,NA,TRBJ2-7,CASSRRLANDEQYF,TGCGCCAGCAGTCGGAGGCTAGCGAACGACGAGCAGTACTTC
TRBV29-1,NA,NA,TRBJ1-1,CSVETGRNTEAFF,TGCAGCGTTGAAACAGGGAGGAACACTGAAGCTTTCTTT
TRBV19,NA,NA,TRBJ1-3,CASKRESSGNTIYF,TGTGCCAGTAAGCGGGAGAGCTCTGGAAACACCATATATTTT
TRBV6-4,TRBD1,NA,TRBJ1-6,CASREQGTAYNSPLHF,TGTGCCAGCAGGGAACAGGGGACTGCATATAATTCACCCCTCCACTTT
TRBV5-1,NA,NA,TRBJ1-2,CASSLRTEGPYGYTF,TGCGCCAGCAGCTTGAGGACTGAGGGCCCCTATGGCTACACCTTC
TRBV2,NA,once,TRBJ1-1,CASSRGGHNTEAFF,TGTGCCAGCAGTCGGGGGGGACATAACACTGAAGCTTTCTTT
TRBV29-1,TRBD2,NA,TRBJ2-7,CSVDVAGAYEQYF,TGCAGCGTTGATGTGGCGGGAGCCTACGAGCAGTACTTC
TRBV30,NA,once,TRBJ1-2,CAFHGEGSYGYTF,TGTGCCTTCCATGGGGAGGGTTCCTATGGCTACACCTTC
TRBV5-4,TRBD2,NA,TRBJ2-3,CASSGAGLAGTSADTQYF,TGTGCCAGCAGCGGAGCAGGGCTAGCGGGGACTAGCGCAGATACGCAGTATTTT
TRBV7-9,TRBD1,NA,TRBJ1-1,CASSLYLTGRTTEAFF,TGTGCCAGCAGCTTATACCTGACAGGGCGAACCACTGAAGCTTTCTTT
TRBV2,NA,NA,TRBJ2-6,CASSASTTGANVLTF,TGTGCCAGCAGTGCTAGCACGACTGGGGCCAACGTCCTGACTTTC
TRBV5-1,NA,few,TRBJ1-2,CASSPFSYGYTF,TGCGCCAGCAGCCCTTTTAGTTATGGCTACACCTTC
TRBV14,NA,NA,TRBJ2-3,CASKGGVSTDTQYF,TGTGCCAGCAAAGGGGGGGTCAGCACAGATACGCAGTATTTT
TRBV5-1,TRBD1,once,TRBJ2-7,CASSLAPGQGVEQYF,TGCGCCAGCAGCTTGGCTCCGGGACAGGGGGTCGAGCAGTACTTC
TRBV9,TRBD1,NA,TRBJ2-5,CASSVGTGRETQYF,TGTGCCAGCAGCGTAGGGACAGGGCGAGAGACCCAGTACTTC
TRBV7-3,NA,NA,TRBJ2-5,CASSQTRGSQYF,TGTGCCAGCAGCCAGACCCGGGGGTCCCAGTACTTC
TRBV6-6,NA,NA,TRBJ2-3,CASSYGEGTDTQYF,TGTGCCAGCAGTTACGGGGAGGGCACAGATACGCAGTATTTT
TRBV4-1,TRBD2,NA,TRBJ2-5,CASSRTSVETQYF,TGCGCCAGCAGCCGAACTAGCGTCGAGACCCAGTACTTC
TRBV18,TRBD1,NA,TRBJ1-3,CASSPSGQLGNTIYF,TGTGCCAGCTCACCGTCGGGACAGCTTGGAAACACCATATATTTT
TRBV7-3,TRBD1,once,TRBJ1-1,CASSSRQGEGNTEAFF,TGTGCCAGCAGCTCTAGACAGGGAGAGGGAAACACTGAAGCTTTCTTT
TRBV5-1,TRBD2,NA,TRBJ2-7,CASSYAGTSEGGEQYF,TGCGCCAGCAGCTATGCCGGGACTAGCGAGGGTGGGGAGCAGTACTTC
TRBV6-1,TRBD1,few,TRBJ2-7,CASSEAGTGGYEQYF,TGTGCCAGCAGTGAAGCCGGGACAGGGGGCTACGAGCAGTACTTC
TRBV28,NA,once,TRBJ2-7,CASSLTRGSYEQYF,TGTGCCAGCAGTTTAACGCGGGGTTCCTACGAGCAGTACTTC
TRBV29-1,TRBD2,NA,TRBJ2-1,CSVHSGRTYNEQFF,TGCAGCGTTCATAGCGGGAGGACCTACAATGAGCAGTTCTTC
TRBV5-6,NA,NA,TRBJ2-2,CASSFSLGGTNTGELFF,TGTGCCAGCAGCTTCAGTCTGGGCGGGACGAACACCGGGGAGCTGTTTTTT
TRBV6-5,NA,NA,TRBJ2-1,CASSQGSSYNEQFF,TGTGCCAGCAGTCAGGGTAGCTCCTACAATGAGCAGTTCTTC
TRBV2,TRBD1,NA,TRBJ2-7,CASRRQGPSYEQYF,TGTGCCAGCAGGCGACAGGGACCATCCTACGAGCAGTACTTC
TRBV5-1,TRBD2,NA,TRBJ2-7,CASEEGGLDYEQYF,TGCGCCAGCGAAGAGGGGGGACTAGACTACGAGCAGTACTTC
TRBV30,TRBD1,NA,TRBJ2-7,CAWNRGTSEQYF,TGTGCCTGGAACAGGGGGACATCCGAGCAGTACTTC
TRBV2,NA,few,TRBJ1-4,CASSEWGRLDEKLFF,TGTGCCAGCAGTGAGTGGGGGCGGCTCGATGAAAAACTGTTTTTT
TRBV29-1,TRBD2,NA,TRBJ2-3,CSVVNWGGGTDTQYF,TGCAGCGTTGTGAACTGGGGGGGAGGCACAGATACGCAGTATTTT
TRBV4-1,NA,NA,TRBJ1-2,CASSLQTGPSYGYTF,TGCGCCAGCAGCCTTCAGACAGGTCCTTCATATGGCTACACCTTC
TRBV6-6,TRBD1,NA,TRBJ1-2,CASRDVGTGNYGYTF,TGTGCCAGCAGGGACGTAGGGACAGGAAACTATGGCTACACCTTC
TRBV19,NA,few,TRBJ2-4,CASSIGQAKNIQYF,TGTGCCAGTAGTATCGGACAGGCCAAAAACATTCAGTACTTC
TRBV7-6,NA,NA,TRBJ2-1,CASSLNTLNEQFF,TGTGCCAGCAGCTTAAACACATTGAATGAGCAGTTCTTC
TRBV30,TRBD2,NA,TRBJ2-5,CAWNTGRGGETQYF,TGTGCCTGGAATACAGGGCGGGGGGGGGAGACCCAGTACTTC